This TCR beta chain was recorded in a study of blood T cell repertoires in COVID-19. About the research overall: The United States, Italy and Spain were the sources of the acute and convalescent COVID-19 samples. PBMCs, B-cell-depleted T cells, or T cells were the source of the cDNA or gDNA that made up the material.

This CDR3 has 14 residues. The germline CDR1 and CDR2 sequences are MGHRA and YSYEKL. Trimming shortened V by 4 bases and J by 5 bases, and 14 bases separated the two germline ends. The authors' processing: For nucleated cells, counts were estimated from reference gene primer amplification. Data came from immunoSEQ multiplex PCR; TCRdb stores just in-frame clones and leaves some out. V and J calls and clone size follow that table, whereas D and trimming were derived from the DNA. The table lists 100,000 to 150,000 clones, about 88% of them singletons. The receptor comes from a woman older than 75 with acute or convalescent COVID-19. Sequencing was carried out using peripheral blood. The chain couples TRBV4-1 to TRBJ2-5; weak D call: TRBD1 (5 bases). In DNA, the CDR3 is TGCGCCAGCAGCCGACAACAGGTTGGGGAGACCCAGTACTTC. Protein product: CASSRQQVGETQYF.